This T cell receptor (beta chain) is from a study of blood T cell repertoires in COVID-19. Across the study: Some COVID-19 samples were acute and others convalescent; all came from the United States, Italy and Spain. From T cells, B-cell-depleted T cells, or PBMCs came the material, which was cDNA or gDNA.

Original data processing: Estimation of nucleated cell counts relied on the amplification of reference gene primers. Profiling relied on immunoSEQ multiplex PCR, and the TCRdb table lists in-frame clones only, not all of them. D and trimming were read from the DNA, whereas the V and J calls and clone size are those reported in that table. The table lists roughly 100,000 clones, 70% to 80% of them singletons. The germline V and J ends were trimmed by 4 bases and 5 bases, with 20 bases remaining between them. The CDR3 extends over 16 amino acids. Germline values: CDR1 SGHAT, CDR2 FQNNGV. The V call is TRBV11-2, the J call TRBJ1-2, with D maybe TRBD1 (5 bases). The source is a human donor with acute or convalescent COVID-19. The donor label of this sample is uncertain. Sequencing was carried out using peripheral blood. The CDR3 nucleotides read TGTGCCAGCAGCTCAACCCAGGGTGGTTTTGGTTATGGCTACACCTTC. Its translation: CASSSTQGGFGYGYTF.